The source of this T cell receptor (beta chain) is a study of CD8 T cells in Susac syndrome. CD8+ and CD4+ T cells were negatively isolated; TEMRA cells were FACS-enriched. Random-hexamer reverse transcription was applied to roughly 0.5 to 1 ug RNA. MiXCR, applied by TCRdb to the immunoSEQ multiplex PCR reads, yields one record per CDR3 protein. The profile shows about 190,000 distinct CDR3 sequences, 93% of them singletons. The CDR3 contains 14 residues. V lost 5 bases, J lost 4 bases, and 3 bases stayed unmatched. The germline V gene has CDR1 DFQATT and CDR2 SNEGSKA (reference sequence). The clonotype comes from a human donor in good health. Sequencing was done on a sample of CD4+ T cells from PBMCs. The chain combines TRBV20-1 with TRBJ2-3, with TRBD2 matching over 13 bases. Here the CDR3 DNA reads TGCAGTGCTGTTGGACTAGCGGGGGCAGATACGCAGTATTTT. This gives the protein CSAVGLAGADTQYF.